Below, 10 T cell receptor beta chains from the same sample are listed, as sequenced in a study of blood T cell repertoires in COVID-19. Using immunoSEQ multiplex PCR, the repertoire was profiled, and TCRdb retains in-frame clones only, with some absent. The table includes approximately 98,000 clones, 88% detected once. Source material: peripheral blood. These TCRs come from a human donor in a cohort sampled during active COVID-19.

V usage is TRBV7-6 and J usage is TRBJ2-2; 8 bases agree with TRBD2. The V and J ends lost 4 bases and 0 bases, in that order; junction bases with no gene match: 1. CDR1 is SGHVS and CDR2 is FNYEAQ in the germline V gene. The CDR3 loop spans 15 amino acids. In DNA form, the CDR3 reads TGTGCCAGCAGCTCCGGGGGGGCGAACACCGGGGAGCTGTTTTTT. Amino acids: CASSSGGANTGELFF.

The chain employs TRBV27 and TRBJ1-1; D call uncertain. V was pared by 5 bases and J by 1 base, with 17 bases between. CDR1 MNHEY and CDR2 SMNVEV come from the germline V gene (reference sequence). CDR3 length: 16 residues. The CDR3 nucleotides are TGTGCCAGCAGTCGAACCTACCTCAAGAAGAACACTGAAGCTTTCTTT. The encoded protein is CASSRTYLKKNTEAFF.

J is TRBJ1-1 and V is TRBV7-6; 7 bases are a match to TRBD1. This CDR3 has 15 amino acids. Germline V CDR1 and CDR2: SGHVS, FNYEAQ. J was trimmed by 2 bases and V by 4 bases; bases with no gene match: 7. The CDR3 sequence: CASSSQWTGNTEAFF. CDR3 nucleotide sequence: TGTGCCAGCAGCTCCCAGTGGACAGGTAACACTGAAGCTTTCTTT.

The chain links TRBV12-3 or TRBV12-4 to TRBJ2-5, with D possibly being TRBD2 (6 bases). This CDR3 is built from 13 residues. The ends were cut back, 1 base at V and 4 bases at J, with 7 bases in the middle. The CDR3 sequence: CASSLVGGETQYF. CDR3 in DNA: TGTGCCAGCAGTTTAGTGGGGGGAGAGACCCAGTACTTC.

The count of this clone is one. The V call is TRBV25-1, the J call TRBJ1-2, with 9 bases aligning to TRBD1. From germline, CDR1 is MGHDK and CDR2 SYGVNS. Trimming cost V 4 bases and J 8 bases; bases outside gene matches: 2. There are 12 residues in the CDR3. This CDR3 is CASSGDRVGYTF. Here the CDR3 DNA reads TGTGCCAGCAGTGGGGACAGGGTCGGCTACACCTTC.

This chain joins TRBV28 and TRBJ2-1, with TRBD2 matching over 13 bases. The CDR3 contains 17 residues. Germline trimming cut 8 bases from V and 7 bases from J; bases unmatched to any gene: 14. Germline V CDR1 and CDR2: MDHEN, SYDVKM. CDR3 amino acids: CASGDPKLAGGPNEQFF. As DNA, the CDR3 is TGTGCCAGCGGTGACCCGAAACTAGCGGGGGGGCCGAATGAGCAGTTCTTC.

The chain links TRBV7-3 to TRBJ1-2; D unresolved. Germline V gives CDR1 SGHTA, CDR2 FQGTGA. This CDR3 is built from 16 residues. V dropped 6 bases and J dropped 1 base, with 18 bases sitting between them. The CDR3 spells CASRRHISPLNYGYTF. In DNA form, the CDR3 reads TGTGCCAGCAGGAGGCACATAAGTCCTCTTAACTATGGCTACACCTTC.

The chain employs TRBV4-1 and TRBJ2-7; possible D gene TRBD2, 6 bases. The CDR3 covers 14 residues. The germline gives CDR1 MGHRA, CDR2 YSYEKL. With 4 bases removed from V and 3 bases from J, the gap between germline ends came to 13 bases. The CDR3 sequence: CASSRGIPNYEQYF. The CDR3 DNA follows: TGCGCCAGCAGCCGCGGGATCCCTAACTACGAGCAGTACTTC.

The gene calls are TRBV7-6 and TRBJ2-3; 7 nucleotides align to TRBD2. CDR3 length: 16 amino acids. The germline V gene has CDR1 SGHVS and CDR2 FNYEAQ. Trimming removed 5 bases from V and 6 bases from J; junction bases left unmatched: 14. CDR3 protein: CASSLSGGVLEDTQYF. The CDR3 coding sequence is TGTGCCAGCAGCCTATCGGGAGGCGTCCTAGAGGATACGCAGTATTTT. Together with reference TRBV7-6 and TRBJ2-3, the CDR3 gives the full variable domain: GAGVSQSPRYKVTKRGQDVALRCDPISGHVSLYWYRQALGQGPEFLTYFNYEAQQDKSGLPNDRFSAERPEGSISTLTIQRTEQRDSAMYRCASSLSGGVLEDTQYFGPGTRLTVL.

V usage is TRBV4-1 and J usage is TRBJ1-5; no reliable D call. CDR3 length: 13 residues. V was cut by 0 bases and J by 4 bases, with 4 bases left in between. Per the germline V gene, CDR1 is MGHRA and CDR2 is YSYEKL. CDR3 protein: CASSQDRNQPQHF. The CDR3 DNA is TGCGCCAGCAGCCAAGATCGGAATCAGCCCCAGCATTTT.